This TCR beta chain emerged from a study of PD-1 blockade in classical Hodgkin lymphoma. Study-wide results and caveats: Patients who responded completely had about the same baseline diversity as newly diagnosed patients. Whatever underlies the repertoire differences (possibly disease activity or prior therapy) remains undefined.

There are a few counts of this clone. Antigen specificity is unknown. Indicated time point: cycle 4 day 1 (C4D1), after less than seven weeks of nivolumab. In every patient, relapse followed autologous stem cell transplantation, while exposure to brentuximab vedotin differed. PBMCs, once thawed, yielded CD8+ T cells isolated by magnetic negative selection. Produced via immunoSEQ multiplex PCR; TCRdb's table is partial and in-frame only. The profile shows 15,000 or so clones, roughly 90% of them singletons. CDR1 LGHNA and CDR2 YNFKEQ come from the germline V gene. This CDR3 is 11 amino acids long. V was shortened by 1 base and J by 6 bases, with 4 bases between the two germline ends.

This TCR was recovered from a human donor with classical Hodgkin lymphoma. This material consisted of CD8+ T cells from blood, taken before the fourth cycle of nivolumab. The chain is built from TRBV4-2 and TRBJ2-7; D not resolved. CDR3 residues: CASSQAGEQYF. The CDR3 DNA is TGTGCCAGCAGCCAAGCAGGCGAGCAGTACTTC.